This T cell receptor (beta chain) is drawn from a study of shared clonotypes between healthy human individuals. At the level of the study: Two women and a few men aged 18 to 49 served as donors.

Germline CDR1 MNHEY, CDR2 SVGAGI. The CDR3 runs to 16 residues. Clones were sequenced by immunoSEQ multiplex PCR, and TCRdb holds only the in-frame ones, with some missing. The sample comprises about 480,000 clones, almost 80% of which are singletons, and about an eighth rests with the top ten. The sequencing sample was made of PBMCs. The chain uses TRBV6-5 and TRBJ2-5; 9 bases are a match to TRBD1. The better agreement between TRBJ2-7 and the DNA end casts doubt on the J call. The sequence was obtained from a woman aged 40 to 49 in good health. Some clones in this sample may be carry-over from other donors' samples. This CDR3 reads CASSYSPGTGLDEQYF. The CDR3 DNA reads as TGTGCCAGCAGTTACTCTCCCGGGACAGGGCTTGACGAGCAGTACTTC.